A selection of T cell receptor beta chains follows, all from one sample in a study of response to subunit inactivated influenza vaccine. TCRdb ran MiXCR on the RT-PCR reads and lists one entry per CDR3 protein. The repertoire holds about 310,000 distinct CDR3 sequences, with 20% to 25% as singletons. Here the sequenced sample was PBMCs from blood, taken 21 months after vaccination. The receptor source for this set is a man aged 45 to 70 who received an inactivated influenza vaccine. The CDR3 runs from the conserved cysteine through the conserved F or W. Fields, in order: D gene, clone size, J gene, V gene, CDR3 protein, CDR3 DNA. D genes are given only for firm matches. Rows may omit the clone size; those that give it use once, few, many or a size class.

D: .; size: .; J: TRBJ2-2; V: TRBV6-1; CDR3: CASSGKSGGELFF; DNA: TGTGCCAGCAGTGGAAAATCGGGCGGGGAGCTGTTTTTT
D: TRBD1; size: .; J: TRBJ1-1; V: TRBV6-1; CDR3: CASRARTGHMNTEAFF; DNA: TGTGCCAGCAGAGCCCGGACAGGCCACATGAACACTGAAGCTTTCTTT
D: .; size: few; J: TRBJ1-5; V: TRBV5-4; CDR3: CASSFSRLGALDPGNQPQHF; DNA: TGTGCCAGCAGCTTCAGCCGCTTGGGCGCGCTCGATCCGGGCAATCAGCCCCAGCATTTT
D: TRBD1; size: few; J: TRBJ1-2; V: TRBV6-2/TRBV6-3; CDR3: CASSGQGGSYGYTF; DNA: TGTGCCAGCAGTGGACAGGGCGGTTCCTATGGCTACACCTTC
D: .; size: few; J: TRBJ1-4; V: TRBV30; CDR3: CAWSSRQDEKLFF; DNA: TGTGCCTGGAGCTCAAGACAAGATGAAAAACTGTTTTTT
D: TRBD2; size: few; J: TRBJ2-1; V: TRBV29-1; CDR3: CSVEGLRSGRASEQFF; DNA: TGCAGCGTTGAAGGCCTCCGTAGCGGGAGGGCGAGTGAGCAGTTCTTC
D: .; size: few; J: TRBJ1-1; V: TRBV30; CDR3: CAWSGDGTKDTEAFF; DNA: TGTGCCTGGAGCGGAGACGGGACCAAGGACACTGAAGCTTTCTTT
D: TRBD2; size: few; J: TRBJ2-3; V: TRBV14; CDR3: CASSPRLAGARRPSTDTQYF; DNA: TGTGCCAGCAGCCCCAGGCTAGCGGGGGCTCGGCGTCCTAGCACAGATACGCAGTATTTT
D: .; size: .; J: TRBJ1-1; V: TRBV15; CDR3: CATSRDWDKEAFF; DNA: TGTGCCACCAGCAGAGATTGGGATAAGGAAGCTTTCTTT
D: .; size: few; J: TRBJ2-1; V: TRBV6-6; CDR3: CASSYVVNEQFF; DNA: TGTGCCAGCAGTTACGTCGTGAATGAGCAGTTCTTC
D: .; size: few; J: TRBJ2-2; V: TRBV19; CDR3: CASSLRRGADYGELFF; DNA: TGTGCCAGTAGTCTGCGGAGGGGCGCCGATTACGGGGAGCTGTTTTTT
D: TRBD1; size: .; J: TRBJ1-4; V: TRBV14; CDR3: CASSPRQGTNEKLFF; DNA: TGTGCCAGCAGCCCCAGACAGGGAACTAATGAAAAACTGTTTTTT
D: .; size: .; J: TRBJ1-2; V: TRBV6-2/TRBV6-3; CDR3: CASSRDSRYGYTF; DNA: TGTGCCAGCAGCCGCGACAGCCGCTATGGCTACACCTTC
D: .; size: many; J: TRBJ1-1; V: TRBV5-1; CDR3: CASSLEVSNTEAFF; DNA: TGCGCCAGCAGCTTGGAGGTCAGTAACACTGAAGCTTTCTTT
D: TRBD1; size: .; J: TRBJ1-2; V: TRBV28; CDR3: CASRRDRYSTNYGYTF; DNA: TGTGCCAGCAGACGGGACAGGTATTCGACTAACTATGGCTACACCTTC
D: TRBD1; size: .; J: TRBJ1-6; V: TRBV6-2/TRBV6-3; CDR3: CASSYGLSGQARNSPLHF; DNA: TGTGCCAGCAGTTACGGACTATCGGGACAGGCACGTAATTCACCCCTCCACTTT
D: .; size: .; J: TRBJ2-1; V: TRBV10-3; CDR3: CAISGTDNEQFF; DNA: TGTGCCATCAGTGGGACAGATAATGAGCAGTTCTTC
D: .; size: few; J: TRBJ2-2; V: TRBV5-5; CDR3: CASSSRAQGTGELFF; DNA: TGTGCCAGCAGCTCCCGGGCCCAGGGGACCGGGGAGCTGTTTTTT
D: TRBD2; size: .; J: TRBJ2-3; V: TRBV7-2; CDR3: CASSPKRGGTDTQYF; DNA: TGTGCCAGCAGCCCTAAGCGGGGCGGCACAGATACGCAGTATTTT
D: .; size: many; J: TRBJ2-1; V: TRBV20-1; CDR3: CSASGYLKLYNEQFF; DNA: TGCAGTGCTAGCGGATACTTAAAGTTATACAATGAGCAGTTCTTC
D: TRBD1; size: .; J: TRBJ1-5; V: TRBV27; CDR3: CASSPQGAFNQPQHF; DNA: TGTGCCAGCAGTCCACAGGGGGCTTTCAATCAGCCCCAGCATTTT
D: .; size: few; J: TRBJ2-7; V: TRBV12-3/TRBV12-4; CDR3: CASSFDTTYEQYF; DNA: TGTGCCAGCAGTTTTGACACTACCTACGAGCAGTACTTC
D: TRBD1; size: .; J: TRBJ1-1; V: TRBV9; CDR3: CASSAGQGARWTEAFF; DNA: TGTGCCAGCAGCGCAGGACAGGGGGCGAGATGGACTGAAGCTTTCTTT
D: TRBD2; size: .; J: TRBJ2-2; V: TRBV3-1; CDR3: CASSQAAGVRGTGELFF; DNA: TGTGCCAGCAGCCAAGCAGCGGGGGTTAGAGGGACCGGGGAGCTGTTTTTT
D: TRBD1; size: once; J: TRBJ2-2; V: TRBV6-1; CDR3: CASSEYRGNTGELFF; DNA: TGTGCCAGCAGCGAATACAGGGGCAACACCGGGGAGCTGTTTTTT
D: .; size: few; J: TRBJ2-5; V: TRBV6-5; CDR3: CASSYQTPQAYQETQYF; DNA: TGTGCCAGCAGTTACCAAACCCCACAGGCGTACCAAGAGACCCAGTACTTC
D: .; size: .; J: TRBJ1-1; V: TRBV29-1; CDR3: CSVERETNTEAFF; DNA: TGCAGCGTTGAAAGGGAGACGAACACTGAAGCTTTCTTT
D: TRBD1; size: .; J: TRBJ2-7; V: TRBV10-3; CDR3: CAISDPTGLYEQYF; DNA: TGTGCCATCAGTGACCCGACAGGGCTCTACGAGCAGTACTTC
D: TRBD2; size: .; J: TRBJ2-3; V: TRBV5-1; CDR3: CASVGGTGLAGLDTQYF; DNA: TGCGCCAGCGTCGGAGGAACGGGACTAGCGGGATTGGATACGCAGTATTTT
D: TRBD2; size: few; J: TRBJ2-1; V: TRBV5-1; CDR3: CASSATSGSFNEQFF; DNA: TGCGCCAGCAGCGCGACTAGCGGGAGTTTCAATGAGCAGTTCTTC
D: .; size: many; J: TRBJ1-1; V: TRBV12-3/TRBV12-4; CDR3: CASSLGTAIARDVAEAFF; DNA: TGTGCCAGCAGTTTAGGGACAGCAATTGCCCGGGATGTGGCTGAAGCTTTCTTT
D: .; size: .; J: TRBJ1-4; V: TRBV20-1; CDR3: CSALAGATNEKLFF; DNA: TGCAGTGCTCTCGCCGGAGCAACTAATGAAAAACTGTTTTTT
D: .; size: few; J: TRBJ1-1; V: TRBV5-1; CDR3: CASSPTTGTEAFF; DNA: TGCGCCAGCAGCCCAACGACGGGGACTGAAGCTTTCTTT
D: .; size: .; J: TRBJ1-2; V: TRBV20-1; CDR3: CSATMVGQNYGYTF; DNA: TGCAGTGCTACAATGGTTGGACAGAACTATGGCTACACCTTC